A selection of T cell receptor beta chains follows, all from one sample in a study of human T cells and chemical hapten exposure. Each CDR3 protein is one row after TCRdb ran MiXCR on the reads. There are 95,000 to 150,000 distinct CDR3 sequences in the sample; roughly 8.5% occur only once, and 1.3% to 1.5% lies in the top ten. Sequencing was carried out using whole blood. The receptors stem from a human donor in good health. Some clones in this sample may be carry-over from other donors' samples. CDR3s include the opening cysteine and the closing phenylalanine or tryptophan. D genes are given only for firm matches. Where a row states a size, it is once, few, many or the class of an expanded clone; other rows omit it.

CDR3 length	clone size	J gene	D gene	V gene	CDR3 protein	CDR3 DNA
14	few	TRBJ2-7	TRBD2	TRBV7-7	CASSPGGGSYEQYF	TGTGCCAGCAGCCCCGGCGGGGGCTCCTACGAGCAGTACTTC
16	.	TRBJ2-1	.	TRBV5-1	CASSATGTRFYNEQFF	TGCGCCAGCAGCGCTACCGGGACTCGGTTCTACAATGAGCAGTTCTTC
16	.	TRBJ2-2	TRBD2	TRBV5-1	CASSLVLAGYTGELFF	TGCGCCAGCAGCTTGGTTCTAGCGGGCTACACCGGGGAGCTGTTTTTT
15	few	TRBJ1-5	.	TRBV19	CASSKDGYSNQPQHF	TGTGCCAGTAGTAAGGACGGTTATAGCAATCAGCCCCAGCATTTT
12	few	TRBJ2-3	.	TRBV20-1	CSARRPGDTQYF	TGCAGTGCTCGGAGACCGGGCGATACGCAGTATTTT
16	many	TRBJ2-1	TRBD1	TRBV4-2	CASSQDTGGANNEQFF	TGTGCCAGCAGCCAAGATACAGGGGGCGCGAACAATGAGCAGTTCTTC
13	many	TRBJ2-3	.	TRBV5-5	CASSWTVPDTQYF	TGTGCCAGCAGCTGGACGGTCCCAGATACGCAGTATTTT
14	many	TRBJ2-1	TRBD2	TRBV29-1	CSVVPAGEVNEQFF	TGCAGCGTTGTCCCAGCGGGAGAGGTGAATGAGCAGTTCTTC
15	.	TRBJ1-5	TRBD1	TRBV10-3	CAIGSGDRGNQPQHF	TGTGCCATCGGGTCCGGGGACAGGGGCAATCAGCCCCAGCATTTT
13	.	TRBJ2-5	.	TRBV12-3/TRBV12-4	CASSLRERETQYF	TGTGCCAGCAGTTTACGGGAGAGAGAGACCCAGTACTTC
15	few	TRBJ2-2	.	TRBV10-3	CATRGGGGTNGELFF	TGTGCCACCAGAGGCGGTGGCGGGACGAACGGGGAGCTGTTTTTT
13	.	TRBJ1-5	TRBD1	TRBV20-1	CSADTGQGQPQHF	TGCAGTGCCGACACGGGACAGGGTCAGCCCCAGCATTTT
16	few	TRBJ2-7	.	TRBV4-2	CASSQEHDASSYEQYF	TGTGCCAGCAGCCAAGAACACGACGCTAGCTCCTACGAGCAGTACTTC
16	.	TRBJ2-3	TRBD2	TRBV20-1	CSARDPPSGSTDTQYF	TGCAGTGCTAGAGATCCGCCTAGCGGAAGCACAGATACGCAGTATTTT
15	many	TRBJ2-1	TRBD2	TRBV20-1	CSARDGTSGRNEQFF	TGCAGTGCTAGAGATGGGACTAGCGGGAGGAATGAGCAGTTCTTC
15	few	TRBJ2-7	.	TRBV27	CASSPGGSATYEQYF	TGTGCCAGCAGTCCGGGGGGCTCGGCTACCTACGAGCAGTACTTC
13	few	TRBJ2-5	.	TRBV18	CASSPAGVETQYF	TGTGCCAGCTCCCCGGCCGGGGTAGAGACCCAGTACTTC
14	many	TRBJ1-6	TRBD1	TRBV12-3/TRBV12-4	CASSWGQGHSPLHF	TGTGCCAGCAGCTGGGGACAGGGGCATTCACCCCTCCACTTT
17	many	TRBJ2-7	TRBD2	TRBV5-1	CASSPIWTSGFSYEQYF	TGCGCCAGCAGCCCGATATGGACTAGCGGGTTCTCCTACGAGCAGTACTTC
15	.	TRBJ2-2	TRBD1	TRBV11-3	CASSPGQGTTGELFF	TGTGCCAGCAGTCCTGGACAGGGTACCACCGGGGAGCTGTTTTTT
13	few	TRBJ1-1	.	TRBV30	CAWSVQQNTEAFF	TGTGCCTGGAGTGTACAGCAGAACACTGAAGCTTTCTTT
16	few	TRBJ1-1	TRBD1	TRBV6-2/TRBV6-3	CASSLYRGMSNTEAFF	TGTGCCAGCAGTCTATACAGGGGAATGTCGAACACTGAAGCTTTCTTT
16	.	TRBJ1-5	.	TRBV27	CASSSRASWGLQPQHF	TGTGCCAGCAGCTCGAGGGCCTCCTGGGGCCTTCAGCCCCAGCATTTT
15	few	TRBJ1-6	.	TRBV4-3	CASSQDSDGASPLHF	TGCGCCAGCAGCCAAGATTCGGATGGGGCCTCACCCCTCCACTTT
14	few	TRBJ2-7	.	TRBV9	CASSVGGTNHEQYF	TGTGCCAGCAGCGTAGGAGGGACGAACCACGAGCAGTACTTC
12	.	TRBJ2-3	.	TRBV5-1	CAITLPTDTQYF	TGCGCCATCACCCTGCCCACAGATACGCAGTATTTT
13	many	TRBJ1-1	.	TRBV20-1	CSAWDHSNTEAFF	TGCAGTGCTTGGGACCATTCGAACACTGAAGCTTTCTTT
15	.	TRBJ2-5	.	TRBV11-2	CASSLGGDPQETQYF	TGTGCCAGCAGCTTAGGAGGGGATCCCCAAGAGACCCAGTACTTC
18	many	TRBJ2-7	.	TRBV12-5	CASGLPQGAAGRFYEQYF	TGTGCTAGTGGTTTGCCCCAAGGAGCGGCAGGGAGGTTCTACGAGCAGTACTTC
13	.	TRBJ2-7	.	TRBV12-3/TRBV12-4	CASSIGPPREQYF	TGTGCCAGCAGCATTGGCCCCCCGCGAGAGCAGTACTTC
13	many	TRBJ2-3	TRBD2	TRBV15	CATSQRDTDTQYF	TGTGCCACCAGCCAGCGGGACACAGATACGCAGTATTTT
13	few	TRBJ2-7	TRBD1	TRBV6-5	CAIRATGGNEQYF	TGTGCCATCAGGGCTACAGGGGGCAACGAGCAGTACTTC
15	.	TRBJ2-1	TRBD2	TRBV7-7	CASSLASGADNEQFF	TGTGCCAGCAGCTTAGCTAGCGGGGCCGACAATGAGCAGTTCTTC
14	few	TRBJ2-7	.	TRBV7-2	CASSPIWSNYEQYF	TGTGCCAGCAGCCCAATATGGTCAAACTACGAGCAGTACTTC
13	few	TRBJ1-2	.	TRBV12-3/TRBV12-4	CASSLGQAGSYTF	TGTGCCAGCTCCTTAGGCCAGGCAGGTAGCTACACCTTC
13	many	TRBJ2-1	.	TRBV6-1	CASRGSSYNEQFF	TGTGCCAGCCGCGGAAGCTCCTACAATGAGCAGTTCTTC
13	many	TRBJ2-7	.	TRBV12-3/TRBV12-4	CASDSGGGSEQYF	TGTGCCAGTGACTCAGGGGGGGGCAGTGAGCAGTACTTC
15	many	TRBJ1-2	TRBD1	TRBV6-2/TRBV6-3	CASSLRDRGHYGYTF	TGTGCCAGCAGTTTGCGTGACAGGGGACACTATGGCTACACCTTC
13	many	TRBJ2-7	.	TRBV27	CASSIAQGREQYF	TGTGCCAGCAGTATCGCCCAGGGGCGCGAGCAGTACTTC
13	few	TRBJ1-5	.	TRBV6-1	CASTGELGQPQHF	TGTGCCAGCACCGGGGAACTGGGACAGCCCCAGCATTTT
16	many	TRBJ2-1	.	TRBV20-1	CSARGLDSSSYNEQFF	TGCAGTGCTAGAGGCCTCGACTCCAGCTCCTACAATGAGCAGTTCTTC
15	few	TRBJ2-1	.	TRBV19	CASSMEFGPYNEQFF	TGTGCCAGTAGTATGGAGTTTGGGCCGTACAATGAGCAGTTCTTC
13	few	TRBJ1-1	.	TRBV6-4	CASRLQVNTEAFF	TGTGCCAGCAGGTTACAGGTAAACACTGAAGCTTTCTTT
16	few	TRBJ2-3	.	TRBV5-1	CASSWTPDRSADTQYF	TGCGCCAGCAGCTGGACGCCGGACAGAAGTGCGGATACGCAGTATTTT
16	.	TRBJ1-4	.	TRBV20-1	CSAREQAAATNEKLFF	TGCAGTGCTAGAGAACAGGCAGCCGCAACTAATGAAAAACTGTTTTTT
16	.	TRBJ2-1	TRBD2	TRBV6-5	CASSLVAGDFYNEQFF	TGTGCCAGCAGTTTGGTAGCGGGGGATTTTTACAATGAGCAGTTCTTC
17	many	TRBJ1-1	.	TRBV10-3	CAISESPFDSLNTEAFF	TGTGCCATCAGTGAGTCGCCGTTTGACAGCCTGAACACTGAAGCTTTCTTT
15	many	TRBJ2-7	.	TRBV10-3	CAIRQGGTTSYEQYF	TGTGCCATCAGACAGGGGGGGACCACTTCCTACGAGCAGTACTTC
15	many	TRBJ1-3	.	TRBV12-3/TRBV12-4	CASSLLGVSGNTIYF	TGTGCCAGCAGCCTCTTAGGGGTCTCTGGAAACACCATATATTTT
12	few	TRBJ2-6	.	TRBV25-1	CASSTGANVLTF	TGTGCCAGCAGTACGGGGGCCAACGTCCTGACTTTC
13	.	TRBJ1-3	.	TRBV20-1	CSASVDSGNTIYF	TGCAGTGCTAGCGTGGACTCTGGAAACACCATATATTTT
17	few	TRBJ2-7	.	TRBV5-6	CASSSVSIGTELDEQYF	TGTGCCAGCAGCTCGGTCTCGATCGGGACTGAGCTAGACGAGCAGTACTTC
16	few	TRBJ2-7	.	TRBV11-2	CASSLAQGRASYEQYF	TGTGCCAGCAGCTTAGCGCAGGGTCGGGCGTCCTACGAGCAGTACTTC